This T cell receptor (beta chain) was captured by sequencing in a study of CD8 T cells in Susac syndrome. CDR1 and CDR2 (germline): SEHNR, FQNEAQ (reference sequence). Trimming at V came to 4 bases and at J to 2 bases, leaving 20 bases not matched to a gene. The CDR3 is 19 amino acids. Random hexamers served to reverse transcribe about 0.45 to 1 ug RNA. In TCRdb, the immunoSEQ multiplex PCR reads were re-called with MiXCR into one record per CDR3 protein. The sample includes almost 450,000 distinct CDR3 sequences, around 85% of them seen just once. Sequenced: CD8+ T cells from PBMCs. The receptor comes from a human donor with multiple sclerosis. This rearrangement joins TRBV7-9 to TRBJ2-7; 7 bases match TRBD1. The CDR3 protein is CASSSGSGLRQGDAYEQYF. The CDR3 DNA reads TGTGCCAGCAGCTCCGGGTCCGGGTTGCGACAGGGCGATGCCTACGAGCAGTACTTC. Based on the CDR3 plus reference TRBV7-9 and TRBJ2-7, the full variable domain is DTGVSQNPRHKITKRGQNVTFRCDPISEHNRLYWYRQTLGQGPEFLTYFQNEAQLEKSRLLSDRFSAERPKGSFSTLEIQRTEQGDSAMYLCASSSGSGLRQGDAYEQYFGPGTRLTVT.